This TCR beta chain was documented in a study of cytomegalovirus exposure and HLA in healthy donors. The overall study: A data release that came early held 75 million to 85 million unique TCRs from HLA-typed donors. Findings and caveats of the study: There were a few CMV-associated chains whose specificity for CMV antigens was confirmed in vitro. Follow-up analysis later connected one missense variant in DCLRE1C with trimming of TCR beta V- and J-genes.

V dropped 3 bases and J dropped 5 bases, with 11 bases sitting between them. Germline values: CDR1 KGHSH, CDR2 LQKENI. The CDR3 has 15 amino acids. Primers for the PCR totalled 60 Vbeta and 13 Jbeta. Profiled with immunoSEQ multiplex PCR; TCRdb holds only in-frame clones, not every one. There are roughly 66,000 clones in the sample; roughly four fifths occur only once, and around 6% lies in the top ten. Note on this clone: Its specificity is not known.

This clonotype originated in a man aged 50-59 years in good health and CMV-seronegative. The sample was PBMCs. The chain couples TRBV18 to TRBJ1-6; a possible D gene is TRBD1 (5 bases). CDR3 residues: CASSPAQTDNSPLHF. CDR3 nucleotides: TGTGCCAGCTCACCTGCGCAGACAGATAATTCACCCCTCCACTTT.